These T cell receptor beta chains were read from a single sample in a study of T cell responses to AZD1222 COVID-19 vaccine. Here immunoSEQ multiplex PCR was the method, and the copy in TCRdb shows in-frame clones only, minus some. Of 95,000 to 100,000 clones in the sample, under 90% were seen once. The source material was peripheral blood, sampled on day 0 of AZD1222 vaccination. Source of these receptors: an adult in good health. The CDR3 runs from the conserved cysteine through the conserved F or W. Each record gives: clone size, D gene, J gene, V gene, CDR3 protein, CDR3 DNA. D genes are given only for firm matches. A clone size is listed for some rows: how often the clone was seen (once, few, many), or a class if it is expanded.

-	TRBD2	TRBJ2-7	TRBV4-2	CASSQDRGLAGGSYEQYF	TGTGCCAGCAGCCAAGATAGGGGACTAGCGGGAGGGTCTTACGAGCAGTACTTC
-	TRBD2	TRBJ2-1	TRBV7-3	CASSLGMGTSGRAGYEQFF	TGTGCCAGCAGCTTAGGTATGGGGACTAGCGGGAGGGCCGGGTATGAGCAGTTCTTC
once	-	TRBJ2-3	TRBV5-1	CASSLAGTDTQYF	TGCGCCAGCAGCTTGGCCGGAACAGATACGCAGTATTTT
-	TRBD1	TRBJ2-1	TRBV29-1	CSVLGQVLRNEQFF	TGCAGCGTTCTCGGACAGGTCCTGCGCAATGAGCAGTTCTTC
-	-	TRBJ1-4	TRBV19	CASSILAAPEKLFF	TGTGCCAGTAGTATTCTGGCTGCGCCTGAAAAACTGTTTTTT
-	-	TRBJ2-7	TRBV5-8	CASSLRGPPYEQYF	TGTGCCAGCAGCTTAAGGGGTCCCCCCTACGAGCAGTACTTC
-	-	TRBJ1-5	TRBV6-5	CASRVTAGPAQPQHF	TGTGCCAGCAGGGTGACAGCCGGGCCTGCTCAGCCCCAGCATTTT
-	-	TRBJ2-5	TRBV5-6	CASRPGPEGSQYF	TGTGCCAGCAGACCCGGGCCGGAGGGGTCTCAGTACTTC
-	TRBD1	TRBJ1-1	TRBV27	CASSLSAQGVTEAFF	TGTGCCAGCAGTTTATCGGCCCAGGGGGTCACTGAAGCTTTCTTT
once	-	TRBJ2-3	TRBV5-1	CASGRGADTQYF	TGCGCCAGCGGACGGGGTGCAGATACGCAGTATTTT
-	-	TRBJ2-1	TRBV18	CASSPTRDYNEQFF	TGTGCCAGCTCACCAACCCGCGATTACAATGAGCAGTTCTTC
few	-	TRBJ2-7	TRBV2	CASSGTSENEQYF	TGTGCCAGCAGTGGGACGTCCGAGAACGAGCAGTACTTC
-	-	TRBJ1-1	TRBV6-5	CASSYRVQANTEAFF	TGTGCCAGCAGTTATCGGGTACAAGCGAACACTGAAGCTTTCTTT
-	-	TRBJ1-1	TRBV7-9	CASSPWGASLNTEAFF	TGTGCCAGCAGCCCCTGGGGGGCCAGCCTGAACACTGAAGCTTTCTTT
-	-	TRBJ1-5	TRBV24-1	CATSDQGWQPQHF	TGTGCCACCAGTGATCAGGGCTGGCAGCCCCAGCATTTT
-	-	TRBJ2-7	TRBV11-2	CASSARDRSYEQYF	TGTGCCAGCAGCGCCCGGGACCGCTCCTACGAGCAGTACTTC
-	TRBD2	TRBJ2-3	TRBV7-9	CASGSGGTDTQYF	TGTGCCAGCGGGAGCGGGGGCACAGATACGCAGTATTTT
-	-	TRBJ2-2	TRBV27	CASSFLSGELFF	TGTGCCAGCAGTTTTTTATCCGGGGAGCTGTTTTTT
-	TRBD2	TRBJ2-1	TRBV19	CASSIEGLAGRVYNEQFF	TGTGCCAGTAGTATCGAGGGGCTAGCGGGACGGGTCTACAATGAGCAGTTCTTC
-	TRBD1	TRBJ2-7	TRBV9	CASSAGTGVSYEQYF	TGTGCCAGCAGCGCCGGGACAGGGGTTTCCTACGAGCAGTACTTC
once	-	TRBJ2-5	TRBV9	CASSVSGYQETQYF	TGTGCCAGCAGCGTTAGCGGATACCAAGAGACCCAGTACTTC
-	-	TRBJ1-2	TRBV9	CASSPQTVNYGYTF	TGTGCCAGCAGCCCACAGACAGTTAACTATGGCTACACCTTC
-	-	TRBJ2-7	TRBV28	CASLRQAPYEQYF	TGTGCCAGCCTGCGGCAGGCACCCTACGAGCAGTACTTC
-	-	TRBJ1-5	TRBV30	CAWSQGGGSNQPQHF	TGTGCCTGGAGCCAGGGAGGGGGGTCCAATCAGCCCCAGCATTTT
-	-	TRBJ1-3	TRBV6-5	CATSGHSVGNTIYF	TGTGCCACCTCGGGACATTCGGTTGGAAACACCATATATTTT
-	-	TRBJ2-3	TRBV2	CASSDPGPDTQYF	TGTGCCAGCAGTGATCCGGGACCAGATACGCAGTATTTT
-	-	TRBJ2-7	TRBV9	CASSARPAGEQYF	TGTGCCAGCAGCGCCCGACCCGCCGGGGAGCAGTACTTC
-	-	TRBJ2-6	TRBV4-3	CASSPDGGQISGANVLTF	TGCGCCAGCAGCCCCGACGGGGGCCAAATCTCTGGGGCCAACGTCCTGACTTTC
-	-	TRBJ1-2	TRBV28	CASSPPGRHYGYTF	TGTGCCAGCAGTCCCCCAGGCCGCCACTATGGCTACACCTTC
-	-	TRBJ2-6	TRBV5-5	CASSWELQGAGANVLTF	TGTGCCAGCAGCTGGGAACTACAGGGCGCTGGGGCCAACGTCCTGACTTTC
once	-	TRBJ1-2	TRBV4-2	CASSQSDADNYGYTF	TGTGCCAGCAGCCAATCTGACGCGGATAACTATGGCTACACCTTC
-	-	TRBJ1-1	TRBV24-1	CATSDSTGGVGTEAFF	TGTGCCACCAGTGATTCAACGGGGGGGGTGGGCACTGAAGCTTTCTTT
-	TRBD2	TRBJ2-3	TRBV7-9	CASSLAQASGTSTDTQYF	TGTGCCAGCAGCTTAGCGCAGGCTAGCGGGACCTCCACAGATACGCAGTATTTT
-	-	TRBJ1-4	TRBV29-1	CSVAGGEGEKLFF	TGCAGCGTTGCGGGAGGGGAGGGTGAAAAACTGTTTTTT
-	-	TRBJ2-1	TRBV5-4	CASSPPRHNEQFF	TGTGCCAGCAGCCCCCCCCGCCACAATGAGCAGTTCTTC
-	-	TRBJ2-3	TRBV5-1	CASASEGDTQYF	TGCGCCAGCGCCTCGGAGGGGGATACGCAGTATTTT
-	-	TRBJ2-6	TRBV7-9	CASSSQGTGANVLTF	TGTGCCAGCAGCTCGCAGGGGACCGGGGCCAACGTCCTGACTTTC
-	-	TRBJ2-4	TRBV10-2	CASSEPGVGNIQYF	TGCGCCAGCAGTGAGCCAGGGGTCGGAAACATTCAGTACTTC
-	-	TRBJ2-1	TRBV2	CASSEPERSYNEQFF	TGTGCCAGCAGTGAGCCCGAGCGGAGCTACAATGAGCAGTTCTTC
-	TRBD1	TRBJ1-4	TRBV11-2	CASSLRTGGGEKLFF	TGTGCCAGCAGCTTAAGAACAGGGGGCGGTGAAAAACTGTTTTTT
once	TRBD2	TRBJ2-1	TRBV6-5	CASTGLALRGGEFF	TGTGCCAGCACCGGACTAGCGCTTAGGGGGGGAGAGTTCTTC
-	-	TRBJ2-3	TRBV5-1	CASSLGGGSLDTQYF	TGCGCCAGCAGCTTGGGAGGCGGCTCACTGGATACGCAGTATTTT
once	TRBD2	TRBJ2-3	TRBV5-4	CASSPSGRIEDTQYF	TGTGCCAGCAGCCCTAGCGGGAGGATAGAGGATACGCAGTATTTT
-	TRBD1	TRBJ1-3	TRBV7-6	CASSLVLSGQGDSGNTIYF	TGTGCCAGCAGCTTAGTCCTGTCAGGACAGGGGGACTCTGGAAACACCATATATTTT
-	TRBD1	TRBJ1-5	TRBV7-9	CASSSTTGEFKHF	TGTGCCAGCAGCTCCACGACAGGGGAGTTTAAGCATTTT
-	-	TRBJ2-1	TRBV7-3	CASSLDSSYNEQFF	TGTGCCAGCAGCTTGGACAGCTCCTACAATGAGCAGTTCTTC
-	-	TRBJ2-7	TRBV19	CASSIKGHLPGEQYF	TGTGCCAGTAGTATCAAAGGACACCTCCCGGGCGAGCAGTACTTC
-	-	TRBJ2-2	TRBV18	CASFYTGELFF	TGTGCCAGCTTCTACACCGGGGAGCTGTTTTTT
once	-	TRBJ2-1	TRBV12-3/TRBV12-4	CASSLDEQFF	TGTGCCAGCAGTTTAGATGAGCAGTTCTTC
-	TRBD1	TRBJ1-5	TRBV3-1/TRBV3-2	CASSPGQSNQPQHF	TGTGCCAGCAGCCCGGGACAGAGCAATCAGCCCCAGCATTTT
-	TRBD1	TRBJ1-2	TRBV30	CAWTGGYGYTF	TGTGCCTGGACAGGGGGATATGGCTACACCTTC
once	TRBD1	TRBJ1-6	TRBV18	CASSPSWDSGNSPLHF	TGTGCCAGCTCACCGTCCTGGGACAGCGGGAATTCACCCCTCCACTTT
-	-	TRBJ2-1	TRBV12-5	CASGLPGTAVGTYNEQFF	TGTGCTAGTGGTTTGCCCGGGACCGCAGTAGGGACCTACAATGAGCAGTTCTTC
-	TRBD2	TRBJ2-7	TRBV19	CASAGLAGVGEQYF	TGTGCCAGCGCGGGACTAGCGGGAGTCGGGGAGCAGTACTTC
once	TRBD2	TRBJ2-1	TRBV5-6	CASSPGLAGSNEQFF	TGTGCCAGCAGCCCCGGACTAGCGGGAAGCAATGAGCAGTTCTTC
-	-	TRBJ1-1	TRBV28	CASSPTRPGAGGDEAFF	TGTGCCAGCAGTCCTACCCGCCCCGGGGCAGGCGGAGATGAAGCTTTCTTT
-	TRBD1	TRBJ1-5	TRBV6-6	CASSYPTGGVNQPQHF	TGTGCCAGCAGTTACCCAACAGGGGGGGTCAATCAGCCCCAGCATTTT
-	TRBD1	TRBJ2-7	TRBV19	CASSSTGAYEQYF	TGTGCCAGTAGTTCCACAGGGGCCTACGAGCAGTACTTC
-	-	TRBJ2-5	TRBV2	CASSEGGGGGETQYF	TGTGCCAGCAGTGAAGGAGGAGGAGGCGGTGAGACCCAGTACTTC
-	-	TRBJ2-1	TRBV4-3	CASSQGDVSYNEQFF	TGCGCCAGCAGCCAAGGCGACGTCTCCTACAATGAGCAGTTCTTC